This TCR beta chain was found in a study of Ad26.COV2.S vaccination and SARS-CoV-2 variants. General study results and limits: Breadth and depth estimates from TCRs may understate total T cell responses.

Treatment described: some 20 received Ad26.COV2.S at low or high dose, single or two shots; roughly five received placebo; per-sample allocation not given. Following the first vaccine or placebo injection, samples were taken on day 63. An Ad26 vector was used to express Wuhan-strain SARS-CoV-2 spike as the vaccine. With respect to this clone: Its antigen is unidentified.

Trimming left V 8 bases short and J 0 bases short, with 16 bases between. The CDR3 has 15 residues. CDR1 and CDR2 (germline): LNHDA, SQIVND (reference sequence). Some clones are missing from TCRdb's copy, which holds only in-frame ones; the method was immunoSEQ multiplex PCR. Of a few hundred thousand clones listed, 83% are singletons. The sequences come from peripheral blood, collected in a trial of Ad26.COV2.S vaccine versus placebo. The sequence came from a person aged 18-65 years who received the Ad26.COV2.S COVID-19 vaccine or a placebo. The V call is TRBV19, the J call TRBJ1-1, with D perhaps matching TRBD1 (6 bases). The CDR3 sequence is CASQYGGSLNTEAFF. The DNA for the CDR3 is TGTGCCAGTCAGTATGGGGGCAGCTTGAACACTGAAGCTTTCTTT. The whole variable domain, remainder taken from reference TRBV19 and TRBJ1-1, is DGGITQSPKYLFRKEGQNVTLSCEQNLNHDAMYWYRQDPGQGLRLIYYSQIVNDFQKGDIAEGYSVSREKKESFPLTVTSAQKNPTAFYLCASQYGGSLNTEAFFGQGTRLTVV.